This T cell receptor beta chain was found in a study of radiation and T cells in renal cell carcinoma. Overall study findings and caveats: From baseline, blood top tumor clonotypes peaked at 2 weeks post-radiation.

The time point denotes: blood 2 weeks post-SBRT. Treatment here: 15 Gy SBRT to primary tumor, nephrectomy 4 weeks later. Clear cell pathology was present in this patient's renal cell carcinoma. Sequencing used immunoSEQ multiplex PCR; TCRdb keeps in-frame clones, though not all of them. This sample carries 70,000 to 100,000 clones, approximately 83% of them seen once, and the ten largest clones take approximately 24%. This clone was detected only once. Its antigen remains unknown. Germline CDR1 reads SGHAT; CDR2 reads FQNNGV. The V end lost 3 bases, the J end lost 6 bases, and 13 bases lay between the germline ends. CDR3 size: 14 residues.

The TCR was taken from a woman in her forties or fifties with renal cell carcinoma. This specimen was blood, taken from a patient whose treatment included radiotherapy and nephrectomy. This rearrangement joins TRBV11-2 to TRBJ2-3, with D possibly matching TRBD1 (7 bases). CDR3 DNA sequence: TGTGCCAGCAGCTTTGACAGGGAGGAGGATACGCAGTATTTT. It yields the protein CASSFDREEDTQYF.